Listed below are T cell receptor beta chains from one sample, sequenced in a study of control samples from healthy donors and cancer patients. The table came from immunoSEQ multiplex PCR; TCRdb's copy has only in-frame clones and leaves some out. The table lists 100,000 to 120,000 clones, about 83% of them singletons. The sequenced material came from blood. These receptors were obtained from a woman aged 45-60 years in good health. Both conserved end residues are part of each CDR3.

v_call cdr3_aa
TRBV18 CASSQLPGAYEQYF
TRBV11-3 CASSKRDSSYNEQFF
TRBV4-3 CASSQEARVGEQYF
TRBV30 CAWSRPELAGNTIYF
TRBV3-1/TRBV3-2 CASSQDTGDGQPQHF
TRBV7-2 CASSYAGGENTEAFF
TRBV15 CATSRGPGGPLPDEQFF
TRBV19 CASSTPRTGGLNYGYTF
TRBV19 CATGGQGGDQPQHF
TRBV7-2 CASSPYSTSGGRQTQYF
TRBV5-1 CASSTTGGYTEAFF
TRBV5-5 CASSTILRDRVINEKLFF
TRBV11-2 CASSLAAGAVTGELFF
TRBV14 CASSQGGVGGGYTF
TRBV12-3/TRBV12-4 CASKTGANEKLFF
TRBV24-1 CATSDVRQGGQETQYF
TRBV6-2/TRBV6-3 CASSYVGRNTEAFF
TRBV14 CASSQPRRNGYTF
TRBV14 CASSRPLAGHRSYEQYF
TRBV6-5 CASTVDSSNTGELFF